Given below is one TCR beta chain in context. Its antigen is not known. CDR3 length: 14 amino acids. Trimming shortened V by 0 bases and J by 8 bases, and 11 bases separated the two germline ends. In germline, CDR1 is SGHTS, CDR2 YDEGEE. Recent vaccinations or acute infections were absent in the healthy HIV-negative adult donors. The sample belongs to a study of shared clonotypes between healthy human individuals. Whole-study results and caveats: Generation of non-shared clonotypes was less probable than generation of clonotypes shared by all four donors. Blood was the only sampled material, and tissue repertoires likely differ. Though the depth was large, rarefaction showed that sorted-subset sequencing was incomplete.

The table came from immunoSEQ multiplex PCR; TCRdb's copy has only in-frame clones and leaves some out. The sample lists roughly 650,000 clones, about 96% occurring once. The chain is built from TRBV5-8 and TRBJ1-4; weak D call: TRBD1 (5 bases). This TCR was recovered from a woman in her thirties in good health. Sequencing input: naive CD4+ T cells sorted from blood. As for subset: CD45RA+ positively selected. CDR3 in amino acids: CASSLAGTGEKLFF. The DNA of the CDR3 is TGTGCCAGCAGCTTGGCTGGGACCGGCGAAAAACTGTTTTTT.